Listed below are T cell receptor beta chains from one sample, sequenced in a study of cytomegalovirus exposure and HLA in healthy donors. Libraries were prepared by immunoSEQ multiplex PCR; TCRdb keeps only in-frame clonotypes and omits some of them. In the table there are more than 95,000 clones, approximately 78% of which are singletons. Sequenced input: PBMCs. These receptor sequences come from a woman aged 40-49 years in good health and CMV-seronegative. Both conserved end residues are part of each CDR3. The order of the fields is J gene, clone size, D gene, V gene, CDR3 DNA, CDR3 protein. A D gene is named only where the DNA matches it firmly. Clone size, where shown, is once, few, many, or a class for clones that have expanded.

J: TRBJ1-1; size: few; D: NA; V: TRBV2; DNA: TGTGCCAGCATTCCCGGGACACCTGAAGCTTTCTTT; CDR3: CASIPGTPEAFF
J: TRBJ2-5; size: few; D: NA; V: TRBV6-1; DNA: TGTGCCAGCAGTGAAGGACTAGAGGAGGAGACCCAGTACTTC; CDR3: CASSEGLEEETQYF
J: TRBJ1-1; size: NA; D: NA; V: TRBV19; DNA: TGTGCCAGTAGAGCAGGAATCACTGAAGCTTTCTTT; CDR3: CASRAGITEAFF
J: TRBJ2-7; size: NA; D: NA; V: TRBV10-3; DNA: TGTGCCATCTTGACTTTGACTCCTCCCTACGAGCAGTACTTC; CDR3: CAILTLTPPYEQYF
J: TRBJ2-2; size: NA; D: NA; V: TRBV27; DNA: TGTGCCAGCAGTTTTCGGTCCTCCGGCGGGGAGCTGTTTTTT; CDR3: CASSFRSSGGELFF
J: TRBJ2-7; size: NA; D: NA; V: TRBV9; DNA: TGTGCCAGCAGCGATGGGACACCCGGGGAGCAGTACTTC; CDR3: CASSDGTPGEQYF
J: TRBJ1-5; size: NA; D: NA; V: TRBV19; DNA: TGTGCCAGTAGTATAGGAGGTTATAGCAATCAGCCCCAGCATTTT; CDR3: CASSIGGYSNQPQHF
J: TRBJ2-1; size: NA; D: NA; V: TRBV5-1; DNA: TGCGCCAGCAGACGAGGGACGGATACCAGGGGTTACAATGAGCAGTTCTTC; CDR3: CASRRGTDTRGYNEQFF
J: TRBJ2-2; size: NA; D: NA; V: TRBV9; DNA: TGTGCCAGCAGCGTAGCGGGGTCGAACACCGGGGAGCTGTTTTTT; CDR3: CASSVAGSNTGELFF
J: TRBJ2-7; size: NA; D: TRBD1; V: TRBV28; DNA: TGTGCCAGCATTAAACTCCAGACAGGGGCGGACGAGCAGTACTTC; CDR3: CASIKLQTGADEQYF
J: TRBJ2-6; size: NA; D: TRBD1; V: TRBV14; DNA: TGTGCCAGCAGCCGAAACTTGAGGGGGCTCGGGGCCAACGTCCTGACTTTC; CDR3: CASSRNLRGLGANVLTF
J: TRBJ2-5; size: once; D: NA; V: TRBV5-1; DNA: TGCGCCAGCAAACCCCTCGGCCAGGGGGAGACCCAGTACTTC; CDR3: CASKPLGQGETQYF
J: TRBJ1-1; size: NA; D: NA; V: TRBV19; DNA: TGTGCCAGTAGTATGGACGGGGACACTGAAGCTTTCTTT; CDR3: CASSMDGDTEAFF
J: TRBJ1-1; size: NA; D: NA; V: TRBV11-3; DNA: TGTGCCAGCAGCTTGGGGCCCCAGACGTCGGCTTTCTTT; CDR3: CASSLGPQTSAFF
J: TRBJ2-7; size: few; D: TRBD1; V: TRBV6-5; DNA: TGTGCCAGCTGGACAGGGTTGGACTACGAGCAGTACTTC; CDR3: CASWTGLDYEQYF
J: TRBJ1-1; size: NA; D: NA; V: TRBV27; DNA: TGTGCCAGCAGGCCTAATAAGAACACTGAAGCTTTCTTT; CDR3: CASRPNKNTEAFF
J: TRBJ2-7; size: NA; D: NA; V: TRBV6-5; DNA: TGTGCCAGCAGTTCCCATTGGGGGGACTACGAGCAGTACTTC; CDR3: CASSSHWGDYEQYF
J: TRBJ2-3; size: NA; D: TRBD2; V: TRBV9; DNA: TGTGCCAGCAGCGTAGGGGCGGGAGCGGCAGATACGCAGTATTTT; CDR3: CASSVGAGAADTQYF
J: TRBJ2-7; size: few; D: TRBD1; V: TRBV7-9; DNA: TGTGCCAGCAGCTTAGGGACAGGGGAATACGAGCAGTACTTC; CDR3: CASSLGTGEYEQYF
J: TRBJ2-4; size: NA; D: TRBD2; V: TRBV7-2; DNA: TGTGCCAGCAGCTTAGCGGGAGGGAGAAACATTCAGTACTTC; CDR3: CASSLAGGRNIQYF
J: TRBJ1-1; size: NA; D: TRBD1; V: TRBV28; DNA: TGTGCCAGCAGGCAATGGACAGGGGTAAACACTGAAGCTTTCTTT; CDR3: CASRQWTGVNTEAFF
J: TRBJ1-3; size: NA; D: NA; V: TRBV7-3; DNA: TGTGCCAGCAGCTTAGGGCCGGGAAACACCATATATTTT; CDR3: CASSLGPGNTIYF
J: TRBJ2-7; size: NA; D: TRBD2; V: TRBV28; DNA: TGTGCCAGCAGCATGGGACTAGCGGTCTACGAGCAGTACTTC; CDR3: CASSMGLAVYEQYF
J: TRBJ1-3; size: NA; D: TRBD1; V: TRBV7-8; DNA: TGTGCCAGCAGCTCCCGACAGGGATACTCTGGAAACACCATATATTTT; CDR3: CASSSRQGYSGNTIYF
J: TRBJ1-3; size: NA; D: NA; V: TRBV7-2; DNA: TGTGCCAGCAGAAGAGACTACTCTGGAAACACCATATATTTT; CDR3: CASRRDYSGNTIYF
J: TRBJ2-4; size: few; D: TRBD2; V: TRBV7-8; DNA: TGTGCCAGCAGCTTGACGACTAGCGGGACCCCTGGCAAAAACATTCAGTACTTC; CDR3: CASSLTTSGTPGKNIQYF
J: TRBJ1-5; size: NA; D: NA; V: TRBV6-6; DNA: TGTGCCAGCCGACTTCGAAACAATCAGCCCCAGCATTTT; CDR3: CASRLRNNQPQHF
J: TRBJ1-2; size: NA; D: NA; V: TRBV28; DNA: TGTGCCAGCAGGGGTCATCGGGGGGGCTATGGCTACACCTTC; CDR3: CASRGHRGGYGYTF
J: TRBJ2-7; size: NA; D: TRBD1; V: TRBV6-5; DNA: TGTGCCAGCAGTTACTCCGGGACAGGCTCCTACGAGCAGTACTTC; CDR3: CASSYSGTGSYEQYF
J: TRBJ1-2; size: NA; D: NA; V: TRBV30; DNA: TGTGCCTGGAGCGTGGTTAGCTATGGCTACACCTTC; CDR3: CAWSVVSYGYTF
J: TRBJ2-3; size: NA; D: TRBD1; V: TRBV27; DNA: TGTGCCAGCAGTTGGGGACAGGGCTCTAGCACAGATACGCAGTATTTT; CDR3: CASSWGQGSSTDTQYF
J: TRBJ1-2; size: NA; D: TRBD1; V: TRBV27; DNA: TGTGCCAGCACCCCCACCGGGACAGGGGTTTTAGGCTACACCTTC; CDR3: CASTPTGTGVLGYTF
J: TRBJ2-3; size: few; D: TRBD2; V: TRBV10-2; DNA: TGCGCCAGCAGTGAGTCGACTAGCGGGATCACAGATACGCAGTATTTT; CDR3: CASSESTSGITDTQYF
J: TRBJ1-1; size: NA; D: TRBD1; V: TRBV6-5; DNA: TGTGCCAGCAGCCAGACAAGGACAGGGGGAGAAGCTTTCTTT; CDR3: CASSQTRTGGEAFF
J: TRBJ2-7; size: NA; D: NA; V: TRBV28; DNA: TGTGCCAGCATTCCTCATCGGGGGAGTCCCTACGAGCAGTACTTC; CDR3: CASIPHRGSPYEQYF
J: TRBJ1-6; size: once; D: NA; V: TRBV4-1; DNA: TGCGCCAGCAGCCAAGATCCTGCCCCACTAAGCTCCTATAATTCACCCCTCCACTTT; CDR3: CASSQDPAPLSSYNSPLHF
J: TRBJ2-7; size: NA; D: NA; V: TRBV18; DNA: TGTGCCAGCTCACCAAGTGGCAGGGTTTACGAGCAGTACTTC; CDR3: CASSPSGRVYEQYF
J: TRBJ2-7; size: NA; D: NA; V: TRBV30; DNA: TGTGCCTGGAGTCCTCACGGAGGGGAGCAGTACTTC; CDR3: CAWSPHGGEQYF
J: TRBJ1-2; size: NA; D: TRBD1; V: TRBV5-1; DNA: TGCGCCAGCAGCCCTAGGGACAGATGGTCTTATGGCTACACCTTC; CDR3: CASSPRDRWSYGYTF
J: TRBJ2-1; size: NA; D: TRBD2; V: TRBV6-6; DNA: TGTGCCAGCAGAGGACTAGCGGGAGTCTCCTACAATGAGCAGTTCTTC; CDR3: CASRGLAGVSYNEQFF
J: TRBJ1-4; size: NA; D: NA; V: TRBV27; DNA: TGTGCCAGCAGTACCTCGGGGTCCGATGAACTGTTTTTT; CDR3: CASSTSGSDELFF
J: TRBJ2-2; size: NA; D: TRBD1; V: TRBV6-6; DNA: TGTGCCAGCAGTTGGACAGGGGGCGGCTTCGGGGAGCTGTTTTTT; CDR3: CASSWTGGGFGELFF
J: TRBJ2-1; size: NA; D: NA; V: TRBV5-1; DNA: TGCGCCAGCAGCTTTTCGGCGGCGGTCTCCTACAATGAGCAGTTCTTC; CDR3: CASSFSAAVSYNEQFF
J: TRBJ2-6; size: NA; D: NA; V: TRBV27; DNA: TGTGCCAGCAGTTTCTGGGGGGCTGGGGCCAACGTCCTGACTTTC; CDR3: CASSFWGAGANVLTF